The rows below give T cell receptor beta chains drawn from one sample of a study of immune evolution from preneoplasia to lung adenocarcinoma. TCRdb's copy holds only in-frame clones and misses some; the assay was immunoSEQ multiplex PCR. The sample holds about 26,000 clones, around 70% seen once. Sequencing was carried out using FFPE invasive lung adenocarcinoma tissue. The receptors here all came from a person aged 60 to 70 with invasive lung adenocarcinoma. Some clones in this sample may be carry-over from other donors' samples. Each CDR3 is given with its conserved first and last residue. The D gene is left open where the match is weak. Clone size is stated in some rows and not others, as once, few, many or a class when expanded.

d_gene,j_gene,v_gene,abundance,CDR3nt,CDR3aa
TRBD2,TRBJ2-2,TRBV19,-,TGTGCCAGTAAAGTATGGGGGGCCGGAGCGGGGGGAGACACCGGGGAGCTGTTTTTT,CASKVWGAGAGGDTGELFF
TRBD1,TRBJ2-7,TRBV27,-,TGTGCCAGCAGTTCTCAGGGGGGCATCCGGGACAGGGGCGAGCAGTACTTC,CASSSQGGIRDRGEQYF
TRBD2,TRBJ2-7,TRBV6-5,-,TGTGCCAGCAGTTCAGCGGGAGGGGGGTCCTACGAGCAGTACTTC,CASSSAGGGSYEQYF
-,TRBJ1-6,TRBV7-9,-,TGTGCCAGCAGCTTCATAAGCGGGGATTCACCCCTCCACTTT,CASSFISGDSPLHF
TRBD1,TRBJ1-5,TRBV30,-,TGTGCCTGGAGTACTGGACAGGGGGCGCGTAGCAATCAGCCCCAGCATTTT,CAWSTGQGARSNQPQHF
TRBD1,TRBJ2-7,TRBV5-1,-,TGCGCCAGCAGCTACGACTCCACAGGGGGCGCGGGGGAGCAGTACTTC,CASSYDSTGGAGEQYF
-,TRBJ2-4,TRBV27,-,TGTGCCAGCAGTCTCGGTGGGATTTCTCACAAAAACATTCAGTACTTC,CASSLGGISHKNIQYF
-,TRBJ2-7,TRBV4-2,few,TGTGCCAGCAGCCAAGCAGGGGCCGAAGGGGACGAGCAGTACTTC,CASSQAGAEGDEQYF
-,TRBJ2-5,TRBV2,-,TGTGCCAGCAGTGCAGAGCGACAAGAGACCCAGTACTTC,CASSAERQETQYF
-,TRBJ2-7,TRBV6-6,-,TGTGCCAGCAGGGTTCGGGAGAGCTCCTACGAGCAGTACTTC,CASRVRESSYEQYF
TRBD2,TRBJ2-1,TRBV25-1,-,TGTGCGGCTAGCGGGAGTGCAAATGAGCAGTTCTTC,CAASGSANEQFF
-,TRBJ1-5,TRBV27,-,TGTGCCAGCAGCCGCGCAATAAACAGGGTTCTATCTCAGCCCCAGCATTTT,CASSRAINRVLSQPQHF
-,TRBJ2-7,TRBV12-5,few,TGTGCTAGTGGCCCCCAGGGCGGGCAGCCGTACTTC,CASGPQGGQPYF
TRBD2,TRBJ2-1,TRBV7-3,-,TGTGCCAGCAGCCCTTTCGGAGCGGGAGAAGGTGAGCAGTTCTTC,CASSPFGAGEGEQFF
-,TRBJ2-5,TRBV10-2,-,TGCGCCAGCAGTGAGTCGAACAGGGAAGAGACCCAGTACTTC,CASSESNREETQYF
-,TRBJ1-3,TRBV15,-,TGTGCCACCAGCAGAGGGGATGACGGAAATTTGGGCACCATATATTTT,CATSRGDDGNLGTIYF
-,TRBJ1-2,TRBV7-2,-,TGTGCCAGCAGCTTAGACAAACTCTATGGCTACACCTTC,CASSLDKLYGYTF
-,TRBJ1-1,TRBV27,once,TGTGCCAGCAGTTTAAGAGGGGACCCTTTAAACACTGAAGCTTTCTTT,CASSLRGDPLNTEAFF
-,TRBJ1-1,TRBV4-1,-,TGCGCCAGCAGCCCTGGTGGGGGATGGAGCACTGAAGCTTTCTTT,CASSPGGGWSTEAFF
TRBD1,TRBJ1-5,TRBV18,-,TGTGCCAGCTCACCCCGGGACAGGGGGCTTGGGCCCCAGCATTTT,CASSPRDRGLGPQHF
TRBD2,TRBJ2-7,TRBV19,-,TGTGCCAGTAGTAAGGGACTAGCGGAATCCTACGAGCAGTACTTC,CASSKGLAESYEQYF
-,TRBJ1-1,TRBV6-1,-,TGTGCCGGTCAGACAGAGGCACGGACTGAAGCTTTCTTT,CAGQTEARTEAFF
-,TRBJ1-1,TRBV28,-,TGTGCCAGCAGTCCCTTCCCCGGCCCCAGACCCACTGAAGCTTTCTTT,CASSPFPGPRPTEAFF
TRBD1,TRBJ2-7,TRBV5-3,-,TGTGCCAGCAGCTTGGGACAGGGGAGCCGCGTAGAGCAGTACTTC,CASSLGQGSRVEQYF
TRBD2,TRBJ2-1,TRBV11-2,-,TGTGCCAGCAGGGGCCGGGGACTAGCGGGAGGGCATGAGCAGTTCTTC,CASRGRGLAGGHEQFF
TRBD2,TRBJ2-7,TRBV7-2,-,TGTGCCAGCAGCAAAACGGGGGGTAGCGGCTACGAGCAGTACTTC,CASSKTGGSGYEQYF
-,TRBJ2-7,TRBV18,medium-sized,TGTGCCAGCTCACCAGGGCCGGACTACGAGCAGTACTTC,CASSPGPDYEQYF
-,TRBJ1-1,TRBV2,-,TGTGCCAGCAGTGAGGGATGGGGGGGGGTGAACACTGAAGCTTTCTTT,CASSEGWGGVNTEAFF
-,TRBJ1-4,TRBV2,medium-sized,TGTGCCAGCAGTGCGGATTCAAATGAAAAACTGTTTTTT,CASSADSNEKLFF
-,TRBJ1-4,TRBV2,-,TGTGCCAGCAGTGATCTGGCAGGTTATGAAAAACTGTTTTTT,CASSDLAGYEKLFF
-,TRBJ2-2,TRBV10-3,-,TGTGCCATCACCGGCCAGGTTACTGGGGAGCTGTTTTTT,CAITGQVTGELFF
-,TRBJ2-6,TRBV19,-,TGTGCCAGTGGGGACAAGATAAGGTCTGGGGCCAACGTCCTGACTTTC,CASGDKIRSGANVLTF
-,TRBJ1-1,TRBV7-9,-,TGTGCCAGCAGCTTCAGCAACACTGAAGCTTTCTTT,CASSFSNTEAFF
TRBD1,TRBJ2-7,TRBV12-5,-,TGTGCTAGTGGTTTGGGGACTGGACAGGGGACCTACGAGCAGTACTTC,CASGLGTGQGTYEQYF
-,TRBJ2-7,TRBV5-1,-,TGCGCCAGCAGCTTGGCGGACCCCATGACCGACGAGCAGTACTTC,CASSLADPMTDEQYF
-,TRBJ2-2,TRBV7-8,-,TGTGCCAGCAGCTTGTTCGGGACCGGGGAGCTGTTTTTT,CASSLFGTGELFF
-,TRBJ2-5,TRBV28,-,TGTGCCAGCAGTTTAAGACCTCCCCCAGCGCAAGAGACCCAGTACTTC,CASSLRPPPAQETQYF
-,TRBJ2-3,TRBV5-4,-,TGTGCCAGCAGCTTTTTAGGGATGCACACAGATACGCAGTATTTT,CASSFLGMHTDTQYF
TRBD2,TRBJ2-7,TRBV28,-,TGTGCCAGCAGTTTTATGGACCCGGGAGGAGAGCAGTACTTC,CASSFMDPGGEQYF
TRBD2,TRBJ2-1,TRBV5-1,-,TGCGCCAGCAGCTCCGGACTAGCGGGCGGAGGAAATGAGCAGTTCTTC,CASSSGLAGGGNEQFF
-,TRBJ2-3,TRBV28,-,TGTGCCAGCAGTTTGGGACTCTCGACTAGCACAGATACGCAGTATTTT,CASSLGLSTSTDTQYF
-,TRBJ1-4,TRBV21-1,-,TGTGCCAGCAGCGCTCGACCGGGGGGCATTTTT,CASSARPGGIF
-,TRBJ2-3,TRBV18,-,TGTGCCAGCTCACAGTCAGGCACAGATACGCAGTATTTT,CASSQSGTDTQYF
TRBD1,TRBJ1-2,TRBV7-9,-,TGTGCCAGCAGCTTCCAGGGGGCGGACTATGGCTACACCTTC,CASSFQGADYGYTF
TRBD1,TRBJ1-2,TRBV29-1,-,TGCAGCGCCGGAACAGGGGCGGGCTATGGCTACACCTTC,CSAGTGAGYGYTF
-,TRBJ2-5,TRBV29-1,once,TGCAGCGTTGTCCTCTCGACGGACAGCCAAGAGACCCAGTACTTC,CSVVLSTDSQETQYF
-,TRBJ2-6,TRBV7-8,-,TGTGCCAGCAGCATCCGACGGCTAGGACCCTCGGGGGCCAACGTCCTGACTTTC,CASSIRRLGPSGANVLTF
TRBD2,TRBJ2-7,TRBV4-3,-,TGCGCCAGCAGCCAAGAGCTAGCGGGAGCTTCCTACGAGCAGTACTTC,CASSQELAGASYEQYF